Presented here are 25 T cell receptor beta chains from one specimen sequenced in a study of T cell responses to AZD1222 COVID-19 vaccine. Clones were sequenced by immunoSEQ multiplex PCR, and TCRdb holds only the in-frame ones, with some missing. The table records 95,000 to 150,000 clones, about 92% of them present only once. The sequences come from peripheral blood, collected on day 0 of MenACWY control vaccination. All receptors come from an adult in good health.

The chain couples TRBV28 to TRBJ2-1; 13 nucleotides agree with TRBD2. After removal of 2 bases from V and 15 bases from J, the junction contained 22 bases not matched to a gene. CDR3 length: 19 residues. The germline gives CDR1 MDHEN, CDR2 SYDVKM. The CDR3 region has the DNA TGTGCCAGCAGTTTAGGGGGGGCCGGGACTAGCGGGACTCGAAAAAGGCCGTTCTTC. Its translation is CASSLGGAGTSGTRKRPFF.

This chain uses TRBV11-2 with TRBJ2-5, with a tentative D call TRBD2 (5 bases). Trimming took 1 base from V and 2 from J, leaving 11 bases between them. This CDR3 region has 15 residues. Germline loops: CDR1 SGHAT, CDR2 FQNNGV. This chain's CDR3 is CASSLGGFAQETQYF. CDR3 in DNA: TGTGCCAGCAGCTTAGGAGGGTTCGCTCAAGAGACCCAGTACTTC.

The V and J genes are TRBV10-2 and TRBJ1-3; no clear D. V shed 6 bases and J shed 0 bases, with 9 bases lying between them. Germline V CDR1 and CDR2: WSHSY, SAAADI. CDR3 size: 14 residues. CDR3 DNA: TGCGCCAGCAGGGACGGATACTCTGGAAACACCATATATTTT. Translated, it gives CASRDGYSGNTIYF.

The J gene is TRBJ2-2, the V gene TRBV6-4; TRBD2 agrees at 14 bases. The germline gives CDR1 MRHNA, CDR2 SNTAGT. After removal of 7 bases from V and 7 bases from J, the junction contained 8 bases not matched to a gene. The CDR3 runs to 16 residues. As DNA, the CDR3 is TGTGCCAGCATTCCCGGGACTAGCGGGAGTGGCGGGGAGCTGTTTTTT. It is translated as CASIPGTSGSGGELFF.

The V and J genes are TRBV6-6 and TRBJ2-5; perhaps TRBD2 as D (6 bases). The V and J ends lost 2 bases and 5 bases respectively, with 9 bases between them. The germline CDR1 and CDR2 sequences are MNHNY and SVGAGI (reference sequence). The length of the CDR3 is 13 residues. The CDR3 nucleotides read TGTGCCAGCAGTTACGAGGGGAGGGAGACCCAGTACTTC. Translation: CASSYEGRETQYF.

This chain uses TRBV24-1 with TRBJ2-5; D is unclear. The V end lost 3 bases, the J end lost 2 bases, and 21 bases lay between the germline ends. The CDR3 consists of 18 residues. The germline V gene encodes CDR1 KGHDR and CDR2 SFDVKD. CDR3 DNA: TGTGCCACCAGTGATGGCCCGTTGGTGGGTATGAATCAAGAGACCCAGTACTTC. The encoded protein is CATSDGPLVGMNQETQYF.

This rearrangement joins TRBV6-5 to TRBJ1-5; no definite D call. The V and J ends lost 8 bases and 1 base respectively, with 15 bases between them. The CDR3 spans 15 residues. Germline values: CDR1 MNHEY, CDR2 SVGAGI. CDR3 region: CASADKDNSNQPQHF. The CDR3 bases are TGTGCCAGCGCCGACAAGGATAACAGCAATCAGCCCCAGCATTTT.

V and J are TRBV19 and TRBJ1-5, with D possibly TRBD1 on 6 matching bases. The CDR3 is made up of 14 amino acids. CDR1 and CDR2 from the germline V gene are LNHDA and SQIVND (reference sequence). V was clipped by 6 bases and J by 6 bases, with 15 bases between them. The CDR3 here is CASSSQGLGQPQHF. The CDR3 DNA is TGTGCCAGTAGCTCGCAGGGGCTAGGTCAGCCCCAGCATTTT. The full variable domain, rest sourced from reference TRBV19 and TRBJ1-5, is DGGITQSPKYLFRKEGQNVTLSCEQNLNHDAMYWYRQDPGQGLRLIYYSQIVNDFQKGDIAEGYSVSREKKESFPLTVTSAQKNPTAFYLCASSSQGLGQPQHFGDGTRLSIL.

This sequence joins TRBV3-1 (or the pseudogene TRBV3-2) and TRBJ1-2; TRBD1 is a possible D gene (6 bases). The CDR3 length is 16 residues. CDR1 LGHDT and CDR2 YNNKEL come from the germline V gene (reference sequence). V lost 1 base to trimming and J lost 2 bases, with 14 bases between them. CDR3 coding DNA: TGTGCCAGCAGCCAAGTCTCAGGGGTCATCAACTATGGCTACACCTTC. Encoded protein: CASSQVSGVINYGYTF.

This clone was found once. V is TRBV5-3 and J is TRBJ1-5; D remains ambiguous. TRBV5-3 qualifies as an ORF whose function is uncertain. The CDR3 is 18 residues long. V lost 0 bases and J lost 2, with 18 bases in between. The CDR3 region is CARSLDSSNLQGNQPQHF. Written as DNA, the CDR3 is TGTGCCAGAAGCTTGGATTCCTCCAACCTGCAAGGCAATCAGCCCCAGCATTTT.

The rearrangement uses TRBV19 and TRBJ2-5; perhaps D is TRBD1 or TRBD2 (6 bases each). Trimming took off 3 bases at V and 4 bases at J, with 9 bases between the two ends. Per germline, CDR1 LNHDA and CDR2 SQIVND (reference sequence). CDR3 length equals 13 residues. CDR3 residues: CASSMEGGETQYF. In DNA, the CDR3 is TGTGCCAGTAGTATGGAGGGGGGAGAGACCCAGTACTTC.

The CDR3 bases are TGTGCCAGCAGTCATCACGAGCAGTACTTC. Translated: CASSHHEQYF. This chain links TRBV28 with TRBJ2-7, with D hard to call. The CDR3 totals 10 residues. V was trimmed by 5 bases and J by 5 bases, leaving 4 bases between them. The germline gives CDR1 MDHEN, CDR2 SYDVKM.

The J gene is TRBJ1-1, the V gene TRBV19, with D possibly TRBD1 on 6 matching bases. CDR3 length: 12 residues. The germline V gene encodes CDR1 LNHDA and CDR2 SQIVND (reference sequence). Trimming left V 8 bases short and J 7 bases short, with 14 bases between. CDR3 DNA: TGTGCCAGTCCCCGACCGACAGGTGAAGCTTTCTTT. Protein: CASPRPTGEAFF.

The rearrangement joins TRBV2 to TRBJ2-3; 12 nucleotides line up with TRBD1. J lost 4 bases, V lost 6 bases, and 2 bases had no gene match. This CDR3 has 14 amino acids. The germline CDR1 and CDR2 sequences are SNHLY and FYNNEI. The CDR3 spells CASRRDRGPDTQYF. DNA of the CDR3: TGTGCCAGCAGACGGGACAGGGGGCCAGATACGCAGTATTTT.

V and J are TRBV7-2 and TRBJ2-5; D tentatively reads TRBD1 or TRBD2 (6 bases each). The ends were cut back, 5 bases at V and 5 bases at J, with 18 bases in the middle. The V gene's germline CDR1 is SGHTA and CDR2 FQGNSA. The CDR3 contains 15 residues. CDR3 amino acids: CASSPRRGPGETQYF. The CDR3 region has the DNA TGTGCCAGCAGCCCTAGACGGGGGCCGGGGGAGACCCAGTACTTC. The variable domain in full, with the rest retrieved from reference TRBV7-2 and TRBJ2-5, is GAGVSQSPSNKVTEKGKDVELRCDPISGHTALYWYRQSLGQGLEFLIYFQGNSAPDKSGLPSDRFSAERTGGSVSTLTIQRTQQEDSAVYLCASSPRRGPGETQYFGPGTRLLVL.

The V and J genes are TRBV10-3 and TRBJ2-3; D is unresolved. The CDR3 sequence is 13 residues long. CDR1 ENHRY and CDR2 SYGVKD come from the germline V gene. V was clipped by 9 bases and J by 0 bases, with 10 bases between them. In DNA, the CDR3 is TGTGCCATTAAAGAACCTAGCACAGATACGCAGTATTTT. Encoded protein: CAIKEPSTDTQYF.

J is TRBJ2-3 and V is TRBV11-2; D possibly corresponds to TRBD1 (6 bases). Per germline, CDR1 SGHAT and CDR2 FQNNGV. CDR3 length: 14 residues. Deletions cut 2 bases from V and 2 bases from J, with 8 bases between. CDR3 sequence: CASSLLGATDTQYF. In nucleotides, the CDR3 is TGTGCCAGCAGCTTATTGGGGGCCACAGATACGCAGTATTTT.

The chain recombines TRBV7-6 with TRBJ2-5; 12 nucleotides match TRBD2. Per the germline V gene, CDR1 is SGHVS and CDR2 is FNYEAQ. The CDR3 sequence is 16 residues long. Trimming cost V 3 bases and J 1 base; bases outside gene matches: 3. The CDR3 sequence: CASSFGLAGTQETQYF. CDR3 DNA: TGTGCCAGCAGCTTCGGACTAGCGGGAACCCAAGAGACCCAGTACTTC. Combining the CDR3 with reference TRBV7-6 and TRBJ2-5 gives the whole variable domain GAGVSQSPRYKVTKRGQDVALRCDPISGHVSLYWYRQALGQGPEFLTYFNYEAQQDKSGLPNDRFSAERPEGSISTLTIQRTEQRDSAMYRCASSFGLAGTQETQYFGPGTRLLVL.

This chain joins TRBV11-2 and TRBJ2-2; D is possibly TRBD1 (6 bases). The CDR3 is 15 amino acids. Germline values: CDR1 SGHAT, CDR2 FQNNGV. V was cut by 5 bases and J by 7 bases, with 17 bases left in between. In nucleotides, the CDR3 is TGTGCCAGCAGCACACAACAGGGTTTGAACGGGGAGCTGTTTTTT. This sequence encodes CASSTQQGLNGELFF. The full variable domain, its missing parts supplied by reference TRBV11-2 and TRBJ2-2, is EAGVAQSPRYKIIEKRQSVAFWCNPISGHATLYWYQQILGQGPKLLIQFQNNGVVDDSQLPKDRFSAERLKGVDSTLKIQPAKLEDSAVYLCASSTQQGLNGELFFGEGSRLTVL.

This chain links TRBV15 with TRBJ2-6; 7 bases match TRBD1. CDR3 length equals 18 residues. Germline V gives CDR1 LNHNV, CDR2 YYDKDF (reference sequence). V was pared by 6 bases and J by 0 bases, with 11 bases of the junction left unmatched. CDR3 sequence (DNA): TGTGCCACCAGACCGACAGGGCAGCTTGTCTCTGGGGCCAACGTCCTGACTTTC. Translating it yields CATRPTGQLVSGANVLTF.

The V gene is TRBV6-6, the J gene TRBJ1-5; 8 bases fit TRBD1. This CDR3 is built from 15 residues. Germline values: CDR1 MNHNY, CDR2 SVGAGI (reference sequence). With V trimmed by 6 bases and J by 1 base, 5 bases remained unmatched. As DNA, the CDR3 is TGTGCCAGCAGCCCACAGGGGGGGAGCAATCAGCCCCAGCATTTT. Translation gives CASSPQGGSNQPQHF.

The chain is built from TRBV30 and TRBJ1-2, with D unresolved. The CDR3 has 13 amino acids. Germline V gene lookup returns CDR1 GTSNPN and CDR2 SVGIG (reference sequence). Trimming took 3 bases from V and 2 from J, leaving 10 bases between them. CDR3 nucleotide sequence: TGTGCCTGGAGCCCCCGACGGAACTATGGCTACACCTTC. Its protein is CAWSPRRNYGYTF. Looking up the rest from reference TRBV30 and TRBJ1-2 gives the full variable domain: SQTIHQWPATLVQPVGSPLSLECTVEGTSNPNLYWYRQAAGRGLQLLFYSVGIGQISSEVPQNLSASRPQDRQFILSSKKLLLSDSGFYLCAWSPRRNYGYTFGSGTRLTVV.

V gene TRBV4-2 combines with J gene TRBJ2-2, with 7 bases identical to TRBD1. J lost 0 bases, V lost 3 bases, and 7 bases had no gene match. The germline CDR1 and CDR2 sequences are LGHNA and YNFKEQ. This CDR3 contains 17 residues. The CDR3 sequence: CASSQLGTATNTGELFF. DNA of the CDR3: TGTGCCAGCAGCCAGCTCGGGACAGCCACGAACACCGGGGAGCTGTTTTTT.

The V call is TRBV27, the J call TRBJ2-1, with 8 bases matching TRBD1. Unmatched junction bases numbered 2, after V lost 3 bases and J lost 10 bases. Germline V gene data show CDR1 as MNHEY and CDR2 as SMNVEV (reference sequence). The CDR3 covers 12 residues. This CDR3 reads CASSLTGVEQFF. The CDR3 DNA sequence: TGTGCCAGCAGTTTGACAGGGGTCGAGCAGTTCTTC.

This clone was counted once. The chain employs TRBV19 and TRBJ2-1; perhaps TRBD1 as D (5 bases). Trimming took 10 bases from V and 3 from J, leaving 13 bases between them. The CDR3 is made up of 13 amino acids. CDR1 and CDR2 (germline): LNHDA, SQIVND (reference sequence). The CDR3 DNA reads TGTGCCACCATGGGGCCCAACTACAATGAGCAGTTCTTC. Its protein is CATMGPNYNEQFF.